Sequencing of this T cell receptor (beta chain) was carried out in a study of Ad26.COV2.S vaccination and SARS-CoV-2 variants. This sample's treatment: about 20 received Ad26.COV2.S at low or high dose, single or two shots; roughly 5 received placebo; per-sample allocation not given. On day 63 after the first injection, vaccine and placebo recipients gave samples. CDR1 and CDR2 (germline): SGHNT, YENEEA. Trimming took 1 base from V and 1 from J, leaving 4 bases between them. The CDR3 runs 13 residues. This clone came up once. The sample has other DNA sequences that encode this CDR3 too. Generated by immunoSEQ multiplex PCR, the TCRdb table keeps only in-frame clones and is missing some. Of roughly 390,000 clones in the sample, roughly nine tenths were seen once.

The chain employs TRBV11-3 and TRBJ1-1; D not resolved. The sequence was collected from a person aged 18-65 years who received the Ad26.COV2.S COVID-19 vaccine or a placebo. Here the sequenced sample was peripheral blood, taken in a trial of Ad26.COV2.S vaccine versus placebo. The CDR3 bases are TGTGCCAGCAGCTTAGTGGGGAACACTGAAGCTTTCTTT. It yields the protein CASSLVGNTEAFF.